Included here is one TCR beta chain sequence, with context. Its antigen is still unknown. One end of the junction varies from germline; a read error may be responsible. The CDR3 loop spans 14 amino acids. Germline-derived CDR1 and CDR2 are SGHTA and FQGNSA. Each CDR3 protein is one row after TCRdb ran MiXCR on the RT-PCR reads. This sample has around 760,000 distinct CDR3 sequences, with about 14% found just once. The record originates from a study of response to subunit inactivated influenza vaccine. The study's findings and limits: Researchers suggested that each seasonal influenza vaccination recruits few new T cells.

The sample was PBMCs from blood, taken 14 days before vaccination. The rearrangement joins TRBV7-2 to TRBJ1-1, with D possibly being TRBD1 (5 bases). The TCR originated in a man aged 50-60 years who received an inactivated influenza vaccine. The CDR3 coding sequence is TGTGCCAGCAGCCCCGAAACGGGGCAGGTAAAAGCTATCTTT. It specifies CASSPETGQVKAIF.